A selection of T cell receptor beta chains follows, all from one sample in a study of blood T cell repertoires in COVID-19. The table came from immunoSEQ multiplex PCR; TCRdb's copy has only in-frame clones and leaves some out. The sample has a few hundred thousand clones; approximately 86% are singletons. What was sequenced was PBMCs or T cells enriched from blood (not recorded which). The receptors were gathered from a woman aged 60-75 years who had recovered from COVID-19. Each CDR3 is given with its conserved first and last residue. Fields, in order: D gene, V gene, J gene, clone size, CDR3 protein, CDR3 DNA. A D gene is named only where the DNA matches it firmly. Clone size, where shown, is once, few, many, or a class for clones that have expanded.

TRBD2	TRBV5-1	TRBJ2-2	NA	CASSLLGGGNTGELFF	TGCGCCAGCTCTCTGTTGGGCGGGGGAAACACCGGGGAGCTGTTTTTT
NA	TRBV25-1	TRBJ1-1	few	CASSESPTTGDTEAFF	TGTGCCAGCAGTGAATCTCCCACTACCGGAGACACTGAAGCTTTCTTT
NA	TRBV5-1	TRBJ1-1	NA	CASSLGGPGGNTEAFF	TGCGCCAGCAGCTTAGGAGGTCCCGGGGGGAACACTGAAGCTTTCTTT
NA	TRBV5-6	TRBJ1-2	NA	CASSLPGNYGYTF	TGTGCCAGCAGCTTGCCGGGTAACTATGGCTACACCTTC
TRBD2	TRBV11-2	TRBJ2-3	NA	CASSMSSGQDTQYF	TGTGCCAGCAGCATGTCTAGCGGCCAAGATACGCAGTATTTT
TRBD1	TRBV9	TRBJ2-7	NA	CASSEQGFTYEQYF	TGTGCCAGCAGCGAACAGGGGTTCACCTACGAGCAGTACTTC
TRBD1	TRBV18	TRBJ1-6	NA	CASSPLGQGDSPLHF	TGTGCCAGCTCACCACTCGGACAGGGGGATTCACCCCTCCACTTT
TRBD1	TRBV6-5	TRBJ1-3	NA	CASSSRTGNGNTIYF	TGTGCCAGCAGTTCTCGGACAGGGAATGGAAACACCATATATTTT
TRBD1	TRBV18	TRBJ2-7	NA	CASSGTGPLSSEGDLF	TGTGCCAGCTCAGGGACAGGTCCCCTTTCGAGCGAGGGAGATCTCTTC
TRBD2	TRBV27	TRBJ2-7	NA	CASSSWGGEQYF	TGTGCCAGCAGTTCCTGGGGGGGCGAGCAGTACTTC
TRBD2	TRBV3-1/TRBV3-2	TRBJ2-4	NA	CASSLALAGGNIQYF	TGTGCCAGCAGCCTTGCGCTAGCGGGGGGAAACATTCAGTACTTC
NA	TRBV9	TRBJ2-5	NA	CASSVADSGQETQYF	TGTGCCAGCAGCGTAGCGGATAGCGGACAAGAGACCCAGTACTTC
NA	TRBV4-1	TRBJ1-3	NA	CASSQGRGSTGNTIYF	TGCGCCAGCAGCCAAGGACGAGGGTCAACTGGAAACACCATATATTTT
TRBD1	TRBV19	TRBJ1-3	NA	CASKQGSGNTIYF	TGTGCCAGCAAACAGGGGTCTGGAAACACCATATATTTT
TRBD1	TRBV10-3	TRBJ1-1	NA	CAISSGGGNTEAFF	TGTGCCATCAGTTCAGGGGGCGGGAACACTGAAGCTTTCTTT
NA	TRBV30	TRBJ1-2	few	CAWSVPLNYGYTF	TGTGCCTGGAGTGTTCCCCTTAACTATGGCTACACCTTC
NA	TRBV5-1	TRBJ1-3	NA	CASSRQGLSGNTIYF	TGCGCCAGCAGCCGCCAGGGTCTCTCTGGAAACACCATATATTTT
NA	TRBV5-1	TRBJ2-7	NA	CASSTGPTYEQYF	TGCGCCAGCAGCACTGGGCCCACCTACGAGCAGTACTTC
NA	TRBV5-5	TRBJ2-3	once	CASSLRGSGGDTQYF	TGTGCCAGCAGCTTGCGGGGGAGTGGTGGAGATACGCAGTATTTT
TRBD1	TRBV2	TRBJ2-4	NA	CASSEGTATKNIQYF	TGTGCCAGCAGTGAGGGGACAGCAACCAAAAACATTCAGTACTTC
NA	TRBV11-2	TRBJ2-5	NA	CASSGRVFGETQYF	TGTGCCAGCAGCGGTCGGGTTTTCGGAGAGACCCAGTACTTC
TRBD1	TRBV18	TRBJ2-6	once	CASSSGTASSGANVLTF	TGTGCCAGCTCGTCCGGGACAGCTAGTTCGGGGGCCAACGTCCTGACTTTC
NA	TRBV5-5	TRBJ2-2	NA	CASSLAPGGYTGELFF	TGTGCCAGCAGCTTGGCACCAGGGGGGTACACCGGGGAGCTGTTTTTT
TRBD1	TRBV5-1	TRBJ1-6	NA	CASSYSDRANSPLHF	TGCGCCAGCAGCTACTCGGACAGGGCAAATTCACCCCTCCACTTT
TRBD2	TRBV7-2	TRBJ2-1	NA	CASSPAGGLYNEQFF	TGTGCCAGCAGCCCAGCGGGGGGCCTCTACAATGAGCAGTTCTTC
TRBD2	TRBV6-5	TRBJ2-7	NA	CASSPERGHIYEQYF	TGTGCCAGCAGCCCAGAGCGGGGCCATATTTACGAGCAGTACTTC
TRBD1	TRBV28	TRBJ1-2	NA	CASRLYTGGYGYTF	TGTGCCAGCAGGTTATACACAGGGGGCTACGGCTACACCTTC
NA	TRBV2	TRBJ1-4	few	CASSAVPTTNEKLFF	TGTGCCAGCAGTGCGGTTCCGACAACTAATGAAAAACTGTTTTTT
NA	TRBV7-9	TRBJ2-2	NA	CASSLRRNTGELFF	TGTGCCAGCAGCTTAAGGAGGAACACCGGGGAGCTGTTTTTT
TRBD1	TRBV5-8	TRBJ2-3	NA	CASSSDRGGTDTQYF	TGTGCCAGCAGCTCGGACAGGGGTGGGACAGATACGCAGTATTTT
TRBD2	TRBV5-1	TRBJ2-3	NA	CASSLVSGGANTQYF	TGCGCCAGCAGCTTGGTTAGCGGGGGGGCAAATACGCAGTATTTT
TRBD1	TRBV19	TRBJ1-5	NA	CASSRQGGQPQHF	TGTGCCAGTAGTCGACAGGGTGGTCAGCCCCAGCATTTT
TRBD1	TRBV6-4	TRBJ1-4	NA	CASRPDRAGGELFF	TGTGCCAGCAGACCTGACAGGGCCGGCGGAGAACTGTTTTTT
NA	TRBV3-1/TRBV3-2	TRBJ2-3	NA	CASSQDNGDSQYF	TGTGCCAGCAGCCAAGATAATGGGGACTCACAGTATTTT
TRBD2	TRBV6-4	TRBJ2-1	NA	CASSYYLAGGYNEQFF	TGTGCCAGCAGTTACTATCTAGCGGGGGGCTACAATGAGCAGTTCTTC
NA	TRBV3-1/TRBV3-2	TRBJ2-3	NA	CASSQARARSTDTQYF	TGTGCCAGCAGCCAAGCGAGGGCTAGAAGCACAGATACGCAGTATTTT
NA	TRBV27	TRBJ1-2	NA	CASSLTGPYGYTF	TGTGCCAGCAGTTTAACAGGTCCCTATGGCTACACCTTC
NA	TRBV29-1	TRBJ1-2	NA	CSVEGLYGYTF	TGCAGCGTTGAAGGGCTGTATGGCTACACCTTC
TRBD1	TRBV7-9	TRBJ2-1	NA	CASSLQGAAVYNEQFF	TGTGCCAGCAGCCTACAGGGGGCCGCTGTCTACAATGAGCAGTTCTTC
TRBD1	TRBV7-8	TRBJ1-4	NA	CASSSTGQGGKLFF	TGTGCCAGCAGCTCAACGGGACAGGGGGGAAAACTGTTTTTT
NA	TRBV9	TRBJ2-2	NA	CASSVREPANTGELFF	TGTGCCAGCAGCGTACGGGAGCCTGCGAACACCGGGGAGCTGTTTTTT
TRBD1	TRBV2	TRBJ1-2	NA	CASSEAMTGRSYGYTF	TGTGCCAGCAGTGAAGCGATGACAGGGCGTAGCTATGGCTACACCTTC
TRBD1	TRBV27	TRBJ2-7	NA	CASSPRSSRTGIYEQYF	TGTGCCAGCAGTCCCCGCTCCAGTCGGACAGGGATCTACGAGCAGTACTTC
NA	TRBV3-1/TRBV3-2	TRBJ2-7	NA	CASSQDRGKQYF	TGTGCCAGCAGCCAAGACAGGGGCAAACAGTACTTC
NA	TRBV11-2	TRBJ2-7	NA	CASSLVFGGGAYEQYF	TGTGCCAGCAGCTTAGTATTTGGAGGAGGGGCCTACGAGCAGTACTTC